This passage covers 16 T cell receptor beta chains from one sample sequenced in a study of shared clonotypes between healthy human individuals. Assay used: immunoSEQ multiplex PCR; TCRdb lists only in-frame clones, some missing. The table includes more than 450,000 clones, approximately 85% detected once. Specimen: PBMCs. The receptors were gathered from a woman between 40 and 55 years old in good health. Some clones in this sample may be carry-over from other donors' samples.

Here the CDR3 reads CASSQESNYGYTF. CDR3 bases: TGTGCCAGCAGTCAAGAGTCGAACTATGGCTACACCTTC. The V and J genes are TRBV28 and TRBJ1-2; the D is unclear. The germline gives CDR1 MDHEN, CDR2 SYDVKM. Trimming removed 5 bases from V and 2 bases from J, with 9 bases in between. The CDR3 spans 13 residues.

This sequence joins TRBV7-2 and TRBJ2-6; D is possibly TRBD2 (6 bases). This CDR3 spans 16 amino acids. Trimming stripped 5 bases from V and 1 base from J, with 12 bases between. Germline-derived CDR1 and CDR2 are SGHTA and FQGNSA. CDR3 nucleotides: TGTGCCAGCAGCCAGGCGGGGCCGTCTGGGGCCAACGTCCTGACTTTC. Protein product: CASSQAGPSGANVLTF.

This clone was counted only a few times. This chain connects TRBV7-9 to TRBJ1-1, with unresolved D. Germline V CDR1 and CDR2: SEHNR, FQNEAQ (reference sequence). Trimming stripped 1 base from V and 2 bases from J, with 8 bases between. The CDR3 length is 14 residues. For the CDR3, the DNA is TGTGCCAGCAGCTTAGTTCAGGTCAACACTGAAGCTTTCTTT. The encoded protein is CASSLVQVNTEAFF.

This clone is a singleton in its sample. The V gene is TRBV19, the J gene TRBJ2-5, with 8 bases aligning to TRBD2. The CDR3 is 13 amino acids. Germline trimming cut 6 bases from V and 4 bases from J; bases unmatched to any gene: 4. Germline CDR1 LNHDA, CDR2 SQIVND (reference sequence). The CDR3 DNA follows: TGTGCCAGTAGCTCGGGGGGGCTAGAGACCCAGTACTTC. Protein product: CASSSGGLETQYF.

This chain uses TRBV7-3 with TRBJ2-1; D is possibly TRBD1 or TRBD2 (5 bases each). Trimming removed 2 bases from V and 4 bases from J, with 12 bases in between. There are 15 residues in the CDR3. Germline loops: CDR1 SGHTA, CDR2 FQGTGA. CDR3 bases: TGTGCCAGCAGCTTAGGGACGGAGGAATACAATGAGCAGTTCTTC. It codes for CASSLGTEEYNEQFF.

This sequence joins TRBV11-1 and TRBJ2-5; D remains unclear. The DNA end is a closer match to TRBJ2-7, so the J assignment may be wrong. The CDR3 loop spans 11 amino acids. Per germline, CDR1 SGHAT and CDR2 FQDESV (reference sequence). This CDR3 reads CASSFGHEQYF. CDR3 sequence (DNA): TGTGCCAGCAGCTTCGGCCACGAGCAGTACTTC.

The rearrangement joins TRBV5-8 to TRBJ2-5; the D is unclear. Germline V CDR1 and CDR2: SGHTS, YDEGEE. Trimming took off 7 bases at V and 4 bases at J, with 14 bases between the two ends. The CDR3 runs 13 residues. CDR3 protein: CASDGSPGETQYF. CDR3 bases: TGTGCCAGCGACGGATCTCCCGGAGAGACCCAGTACTTC.

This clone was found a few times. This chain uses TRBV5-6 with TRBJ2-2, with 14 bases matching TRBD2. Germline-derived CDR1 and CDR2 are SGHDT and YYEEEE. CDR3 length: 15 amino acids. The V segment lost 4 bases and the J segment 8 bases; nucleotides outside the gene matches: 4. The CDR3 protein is CASSPGTSGRGELFF. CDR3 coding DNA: TGTGCCAGCAGCCCCGGGACTAGCGGGAGAGGGGAGCTGTTTTTT.

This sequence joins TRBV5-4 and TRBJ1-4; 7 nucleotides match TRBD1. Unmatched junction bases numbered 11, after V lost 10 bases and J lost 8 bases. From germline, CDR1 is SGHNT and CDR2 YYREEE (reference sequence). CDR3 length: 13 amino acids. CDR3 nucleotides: TGTGCCGCCAAGGACAGGACGGGGGAAAAACTGTTTTTT. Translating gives CAAKDRTGEKLFF.

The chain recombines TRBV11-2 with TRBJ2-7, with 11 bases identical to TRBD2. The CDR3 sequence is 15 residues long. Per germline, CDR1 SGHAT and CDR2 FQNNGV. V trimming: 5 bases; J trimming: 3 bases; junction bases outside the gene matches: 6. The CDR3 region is CASSARTSGYYEQYF. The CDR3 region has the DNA TGTGCCAGCAGCGCGAGGACTAGCGGGTACTACGAGCAGTACTTC.

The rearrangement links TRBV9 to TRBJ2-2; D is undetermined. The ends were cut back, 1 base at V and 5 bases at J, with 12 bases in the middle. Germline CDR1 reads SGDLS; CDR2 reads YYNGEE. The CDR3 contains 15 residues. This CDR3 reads CASSVMSSLTGELFF. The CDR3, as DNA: TGTGCCAGCAGCGTAATGTCTAGTCTGACCGGGGAGCTGTTTTTT. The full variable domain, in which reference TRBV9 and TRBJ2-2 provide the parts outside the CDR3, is DSGVTQTPKHLITATGQRVTLRCSPRSGDLSVYWYQQSLDQGLQFLIQYYNGEERAKGNILERFSAQQFPDLHSELNLSSLELGDSALYFCASSVMSSLTGELFFGEGSRLTVL.

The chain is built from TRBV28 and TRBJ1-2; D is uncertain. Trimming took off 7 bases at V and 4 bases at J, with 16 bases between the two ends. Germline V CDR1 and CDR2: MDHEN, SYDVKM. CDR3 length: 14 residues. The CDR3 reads CASTSGSLFYGYTF. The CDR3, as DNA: TGTGCCAGCACGTCCGGGAGTTTGTTCTATGGCTACACCTTC.

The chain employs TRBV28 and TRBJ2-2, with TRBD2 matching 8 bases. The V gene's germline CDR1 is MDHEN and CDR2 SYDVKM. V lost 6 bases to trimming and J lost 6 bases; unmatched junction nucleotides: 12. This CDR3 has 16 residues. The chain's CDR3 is CASRLTGGRSSGELFF. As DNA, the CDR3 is TGTGCCAGCAGACTTACGGGCGGGAGGAGCTCCGGGGAGCTGTTTTTT.

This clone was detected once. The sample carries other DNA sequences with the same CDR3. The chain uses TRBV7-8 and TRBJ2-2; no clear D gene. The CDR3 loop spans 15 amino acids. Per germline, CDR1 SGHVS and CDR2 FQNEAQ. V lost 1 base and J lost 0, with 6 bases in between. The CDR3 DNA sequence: TGTGCCAGCAGCTTAGTTCGAGCGAACACCGGGGAGCTGTTTTTT. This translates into CASSLVRANTGELFF.

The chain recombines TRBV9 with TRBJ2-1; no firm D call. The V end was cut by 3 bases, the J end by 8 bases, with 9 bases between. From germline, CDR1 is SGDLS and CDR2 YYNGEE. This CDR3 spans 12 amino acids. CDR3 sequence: CASSAGGDEQFF. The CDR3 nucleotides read TGTGCCAGCAGCGCAGGTGGGGATGAGCAGTTCTTC.

The chain's CDR3 is CASSLATRGQTQYF. For the CDR3, the DNA is TGTGCCAGCAGCTTGGCCACCCGGGGTCAGACCCAGTACTTC. This chain joins TRBV5-6 and TRBJ2-5, with TRBD2 as a possible D gene (5 bases). Germline assignment: CDR1 SGHDT and CDR2 YYEEEE. The CDR3 spans 14 residues. V was shortened by 0 bases and J by 6 bases, with 12 bases between the two germline ends.